The next 17 T cell receptor beta chains were all read from a single sample in a study of T cells in Graves' hyperthyroidism and ophthalmopathy. Amplification of TCR beta CDR3 regions used RNA as the template. Researchers ran a first-round RT-PCR on the TCR CDR3 using the HTBI primer set. A single record per CDR3 protein comes from TCRdb applying MiXCR to the multiplex PCR reads. The sample includes 600,000 or so distinct CDR3 sequences, 15% to 20% of them seen just once. The specimen was blood. The receptors originated from a young woman with Graves' hyperthyroidism.

CDR3 nucleotide sequence: TGTGCCAGCAGCCCCGTGGGCGCACCCAATGAGCAGTTCTTC. This translates into CASSPVGAPNEQFF. The J gene is TRBJ2-1, the V gene TRBV7-9; D gene unclear. Germline V gene lookup returns CDR1 SEHNR and CDR2 FQNEAQ (reference sequence). This CDR3 is 14 amino acids long. V was cut by 5 bases and J by 6 bases, with 14 bases left in between.

This clonotype was seen at least ten times. V usage is TRBV2 and J usage is TRBJ2-3; weak D call: TRBD1 (6 bases). CDR3 length: 13 amino acids. The V gene lost 6 bases and the J gene lost 3 bases, with 10 bases spanning the gap. Germline V gene sequence: CDR1 SNHLY, CDR2 FYNNEI. CDR3 DNA sequence: TGTGCCAGCAGGGAGGACAGAACAGATACGCAGTATTTT. This translates into CASREDRTDTQYF.

This chain uses TRBV19 with TRBJ1-1; tentative D call: TRBD1 (5 bases). Trimming stripped 2 bases from V and 7 bases from J, with 11 bases between. This CDR3 has 13 amino acids. Germline V gene lookup returns CDR1 LNHDA and CDR2 SQIVND (reference sequence). CDR3 protein: CASSISVRGEAFF. The CDR3 DNA is TGTGCCAGTAGTATATCCGTGAGGGGTGAAGCTTTCTTT.

This clonotype was observed a handful of times. This sequence joins TRBV5-6 and TRBJ2-1; 14 nucleotides match TRBD2. V lost 4 bases, J lost 5 bases, and 11 bases stayed unmatched. The CDR3 runs to 18 residues. Looked up from germline, CDR1 is SGHDT and CDR2 is YYEEEE. CDR3 sequence: CASSTGLAGGPGDNEQFF. CDR3 nucleotide sequence: TGTGCCAGCAGCACCGGACTAGCGGGAGGCCCGGGGGACAATGAGCAGTTCTTC.

The rearrangement joins TRBV5-1 to TRBJ1-1; TRBD1 agrees at 7 bases. The CDR3 is 15 residues long. Germline loops: CDR1 SGHRS, CDR2 YFSETQ. V lost 4 bases and J lost 3; bases outside the gene matches: 9. The CDR3 region has the DNA TGCGCCAGCAGCCAAGGGGGGGACAGCCACACTGAAGCTTTCTTT. This encodes CASSQGGDSHTEAFF.

There are many counts of this clonotype. The rearrangement links TRBV18 to TRBJ1-2, with 7 bases matching TRBD1. CDR1 KGHSH and CDR2 LQKENI come from the germline V gene. The CDR3 covers 16 residues. After removal of 3 bases from V and 2 bases from J, the junction contained 9 bases not matched to a gene. DNA for the CDR3: TGTGCCAGCTCACCGACAGGGACCAAGGCGAACTATGGCTACACCTTC. It translates to CASSPTGTKANYGYTF.

This clonotype showed up many times. The rearrangement uses TRBV7-2 and TRBJ2-7; TRBD1 agrees at 10 bases. CDR1 and CDR2 (germline): SGHTA, FQGNSA. With V trimmed by 5 bases and J by 4 bases, 8 bases remained unmatched. This CDR3 is 15 amino acids long. The chain's CDR3 is CASSPGQGFPYEQYF. The DNA for the CDR3 is TGTGCCAGCAGCCCGGGACAGGGGTTCCCATACGAGCAGTACTTC. The complete variable domain, with remaining parts taken from reference TRBV7-2 and TRBJ2-7, reads GAGVSQSPSNKVTEKGKDVELRCDPISGHTALYWYRQSLGQGLEFLIYFQGNSAPDKSGLPSDRFSAERTGGSVSTLTIQRTQQEDSAVYLCASSPGQGFPYEQYFGPGTRLTVT.

As to this clonotype: The conserved phenylalanine or tryptophan normally closing the CDR3 is absent here, so this likely arose from a read error. The genes are TRBV28 and TRBJ2-3, with 11 bases lining up with TRBD2. Germline trimming cut 5 bases from V and 1 base from J; bases unmatched to any gene: 5. CDR3 length: 16 residues. Per the germline V gene, CDR1 is MDHEN and CDR2 is SYDVKM. CDR3 sequence (DNA): TGTGCCAGCAGTCTGGCTAGCGGGGGGCGCACAGATACGCAGTATCTT. It translates to CASSLASGGRTDTQYL.

The chain uses TRBV12-3 or TRBV12-4 and TRBJ1-2; D might be TRBD1 (6 bases). The CDR3 extends over 15 amino acids. V lost 8 bases and J 0 bases, leaving 16 bases between the germline ends. This chain's CDR3 is CASGETGAPNYGYTF. Here the CDR3 DNA reads TGTGCCAGCGGTGAGACAGGAGCTCCTAACTATGGCTACACCTTC.

This chain uses TRBV4-1 with TRBJ2-7; D possibly corresponds to TRBD1 (6 bases). The ends were cut back, 5 bases at V and 4 bases at J, with 12 bases in the middle. The CDR3 sequence is 13 residues long. Germline assignment: CDR1 MGHRA and CDR2 YSYEKL. DNA of the CDR3: TGCGCCAGCAGCTATCGACAGGATTACGAGCAGTACTTC. Protein sequence: CASSYRQDYEQYF.

This clonotype was observed a handful of times. The gene calls are TRBV7-2 and TRBJ2-1; D call uncertain. V was clipped by 5 bases and J by 5 bases, with 16 bases between them. The germline CDR1 and CDR2 sequences are SGHTA and FQGNSA. The CDR3 is made up of 15 amino acids. CDR3 sequence: CASSTSLGNHNEQFF. The CDR3 nucleotides read TGTGCCAGCAGCACGAGTCTCGGTAACCACAATGAGCAGTTCTTC.

The chain employs TRBV18 and TRBJ1-4; 8 bases align to TRBD1. CDR1 KGHSH and CDR2 LQKENI come from the germline V gene. V lost 2 bases, J lost 10 bases, and 9 bases stayed unmatched. The CDR3 totals 15 residues. This CDR3 is CASSPGTGYSAKLFF. The CDR3 region has the DNA TGTGCCAGCTCACCAGGGACAGGCTATAGCGCAAAACTGTTTTTT.

This clonotype was counted between two and nine times. The V and J genes are TRBV9 and TRBJ1-2; possible D gene TRBD1, 5 bases. CDR1 is SGDLS and CDR2 is YYNGEE in the germline V gene. This CDR3 is 13 amino acids long. The V end lost 0 bases, the J end lost 5 bases, and 8 bases lay between the germline ends. CDR3 nucleotides: TGTGCCAGCAGCGTAGGACAGAGGTATGGCTACACCTTC. It yields the protein CASSVGQRYGYTF.

V gene TRBV28 combines with J gene TRBJ2-7; 7 bases agree with TRBD2. This CDR3 has 15 amino acids. Trimming at V came to 7 bases and at J to 3 bases, leaving 12 bases not matched to a gene. Germline lookup yields CDR1 MDHEN and CDR2 SYDVKM. CDR3 sequence: CASTRLTGGYYEQYF. The CDR3, as DNA: TGTGCCAGCACTAGACTAACGGGAGGTTACTACGAGCAGTACTTC.

This clonotype was observed a few times. The chain couples TRBV7-4 to TRBJ2-5, with D possibly TRBD2 on 6 matching bases. The CDR3 is 13 amino acids. Germline-derived CDR1 and CDR2 are SGHVT and SQSDAQ. V gave up 6 bases and J gave up 5 bases, with 13 bases separating them. The CDR3 is CASSSGLRETQYF. In nucleotides, the CDR3 is TGTGCCAGCAGTTCGGGACTTCGGGAGACCCAGTACTTC.

The chain is built from TRBV9 and TRBJ1-2; D remains ambiguous. Per germline, CDR1 SGDLS and CDR2 YYNGEE. The CDR3 spans 13 residues. The V gene lost 1 base and the J gene lost 2 bases, with 6 bases spanning the gap. CDR3 sequence: CASSVQGNYGYTF. CDR3 DNA sequence: TGTGCCAGCAGCGTACAAGGGAACTATGGCTACACCTTC. The full variable domain, its missing parts supplied by reference TRBV9 and TRBJ1-2, is DSGVTQTPKHLITATGQRVTLRCSPRSGDLSVYWYQQSLDQGLQFLIQYYNGEERAKGNILERFSAQQFPDLHSELNLSSLELGDSALYFCASSVQGNYGYTFGSGTRLTVV.

J is TRBJ1-2 and V is TRBV20-1, with a possible D match to TRBD1 (6 bases). Trimming removed 5 bases at V and 2 bases at J, with 9 bases between. The CDR3 runs 12 residues. Germline CDR1 and CDR2: DFQATT and SNEGSKA (reference sequence). The DNA for the CDR3 is TGCAGTGCTTTGGACAGAAACTATGGCTACACCTTC. As protein: CSALDRNYGYTF.